These 8 T cell receptor beta chains originate from one sample sequenced in a study of breast tumors, draining lymph nodes, adjacent tissues. One entry per CDR3 protein, called by TCRdb with MiXCR from the multiplex PCR reads. The sample carries 12,000 or so distinct CDR3 sequences, about 50% recorded once. What was sequenced was breast tumor tissue. The receptors were gathered from a female donor with breast cancer. Some clones in this sample may be carry-over from other donors' samples.

This rearrangement joins TRBV6-1 to TRBJ2-6, with 11 bases matching TRBD2. The CDR3 spans 18 residues. Germline V gives CDR1 MNHNS, CDR2 SASEGT. Trimming removed 10 bases from V and 2 bases from J; junction bases left unmatched: 13. Written as DNA, the CDR3 is TGTGCCACCCCTGAGGGGGCTAGCGGGAGGACTGGGGCCAACGTCCTGACTTTC. The encoded protein is CATPEGASGRTGANVLTF.

The chain combines TRBV4-2 with TRBJ1-5, with D possibly matching TRBD1 (6 bases). The CDR3 consists of 18 residues. With 1 base removed from V and 0 bases from J, the gap between germline ends came to 16 bases. Germline CDR1 is LGHNA and CDR2 is YNFKEQ. In DNA, the CDR3 is TGTGCCAGCAGCCAAGTTGTGCCCGGGACACATAGCAATCAGCCCCAGCATTTT. Translated, it gives CASSQVVPGTHSNQPQHF.

The genes are TRBV7-3 and TRBJ2-7; D may correspond to TRBD1 or TRBD2 (5 bases each). Trimming left V 2 bases short and J 7 bases short, with 21 bases between. The germline V gene encodes CDR1 SGHTA and CDR2 FQGTGA. CDR3 size: 16 residues. The CDR3 bases are TGTGCCAGCAGCTTAGGGACGGAACGACCTACCGGGGAGCAGTACTTC. This gives the protein CASSLGTERPTGEQYF.

V usage is TRBV20-1 and J usage is TRBJ1-4; 7 bases fit TRBD1. The CDR3 covers 14 residues. V trimming: 1 base; J trimming: 4 bases; junction bases outside the gene matches: 3. From germline, CDR1 is DFQATT and CDR2 SNEGSKA (reference sequence). CDR3 in DNA: TGCAGTGCTAGAGGCACAGGGGATAATGAAAAACTGTTTTTT. This codes for CSARGTGDNEKLFF.

The V call is TRBV7-8, the J call TRBJ2-7; D could derive from TRBD1 or TRBD2 (6 bases each). V lost 5 bases and J lost 4, with 30 bases in between. This CDR3 has 19 residues. In germline, CDR1 is SGHVS, CDR2 FQNEAQ. The CDR3 DNA reads as TGTGCCAGCAGCCCGCTTCGGCGGGTGAACACCGGGGGCTATTACGAGCAGTACGTC. Protein: CASSPLRRVNTGGYYEQYV.

This clonotype was seen a handful of times. In DNA form, the CDR3 reads TGTGCCAGCAGTGAAGCGCTTGGCGGGGCTAGCTCCTACGAGCAGTACTTC. It translates to CASSEALGGASSYEQYF. V and J are TRBV2 and TRBJ2-7; possibly TRBD2 for D (6 bases). Germline lookup yields CDR1 SNHLY and CDR2 FYNNEI. The CDR3 length is 17 residues. With 0 bases removed from V and 0 bases from J, the gap between germline ends came to 15 bases.

The chain couples TRBV20-1 to TRBJ2-7; D remains unclear. Trimming stripped 6 bases from V and 4 bases from J, with 10 bases between. In germline, CDR1 is DFQATT, CDR2 SNEGSKA (reference sequence). The CDR3 has 11 residues. The CDR3 nucleotides read TGCAGTGCCCACACCCCATACGAGCAGTACTTC. Translated, it gives CSAHTPYEQYF.

Many counts were recorded for this clonotype. Given a much more abundant clone one base away, this may be a read error. The V call is TRBV9, the J call TRBJ1-6; the D gene is possibly TRBD1 (5 bases). Germline assignment: CDR1 SGDLS and CDR2 YYNGEE. The CDR3 is 14 amino acids. The CDR3 nucleotides read TGTGCCAGCAGCCCTCGTCAGGGAATTTCACCCCTCCCCTTT. This codes for CASSPRQGISPLPF. Full variable domain (rest looked up from reference TRBV9 and TRBJ1-6): DSGVTQTPKHLITATGQRVTLRCSPRSGDLSVYWYQQSLDQGLQFLIQYYNGEERAKGNILERFSAQQFPDLHSELNLSSLELGDSALYFCASSPRQGISPLPFGNGTRLTVT.